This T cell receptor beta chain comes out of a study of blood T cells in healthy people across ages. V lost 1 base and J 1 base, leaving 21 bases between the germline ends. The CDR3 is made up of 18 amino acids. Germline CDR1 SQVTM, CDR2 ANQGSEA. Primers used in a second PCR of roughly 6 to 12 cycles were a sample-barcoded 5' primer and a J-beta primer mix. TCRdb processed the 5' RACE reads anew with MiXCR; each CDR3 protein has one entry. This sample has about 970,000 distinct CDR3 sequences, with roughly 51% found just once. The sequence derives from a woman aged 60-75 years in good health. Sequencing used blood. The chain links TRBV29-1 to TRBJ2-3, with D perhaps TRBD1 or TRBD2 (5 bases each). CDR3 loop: CSVEGLAGAPRGTDTQYF. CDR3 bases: TGCAGCGTTGAAGGCCTCGCCGGGGCGCCGAGGGGCACAGATACGCAGTATTTT.